This T cell receptor (beta chain) appears in the sequencing data of a study of graft-versus-host responses after intestinal transplantation. Germline CDR1 reads SGDLS; CDR2 reads YYNGEE. The CDR3 totals 16 residues. Deletions cut 0 bases from V and 13 bases from J, with 20 bases between. Assay: immunoSEQ multiplex PCR; the TCRdb copy retains only in-frame clones and omits some. The sample includes tens of thousands of clones, around 94% of them seen just once. This clone occurred once. The chain is built from TRBV9 and TRBJ1-6, with D perhaps TRBD1 (5 bases). The sample here was PBMCs, taken 156 days after intestinal transplant. The receptor's source is a human patient who received an intestinal transplant, so some T cells may come from the graft donor. The CDR3 DNA sequence: TGTGCCAGCAGCGTAGTGACAGATCCTACCCAGTTGCCCCTCCACTTT. It encodes CASSVVTDPTQLPLHF.